This T cell receptor beta chain was recorded in a study of cytomegalovirus exposure and HLA in healthy donors. Findings of the study overall: Rare TCR sequences dominated, though some public TCRs recurred in many donors. V segments that were indistinguishable, TRBV6-2 and TRBV6-3 among them, were omitted from analysis.

Per the germline V gene, CDR1 is ENHRY and CDR2 is SYGVKD. The CDR3 loop spans 15 amino acids. The V segment lost 5 bases and the J segment 4 bases; nucleotides outside the gene matches: 7. In regard to this clone: Its specificity is not known.

This PCR relied on a set of 60 Vbeta primers and 13 Jbeta primers. Produced via immunoSEQ multiplex PCR; TCRdb's table is partial and in-frame only. The table includes around 120,000 clones, about 74% detected once. Donors in the study were healthy people who gave bone marrow. The sequence derives from a woman aged 40-49 years in good health and CMV-seropositive. What was sequenced was PBMCs. V is TRBV10-3 and J is TRBJ2-1; 8 bases agree with TRBD2. CDR3 nucleotide sequence: TGTGCCATCAGTTACAATAGCGGGATTTACAATGAGCAGTTCTTC. This gives the protein CAISYNSGIYNEQFF.